The sample holds a few counts of the clone carrying this T cell receptor (beta chain). The ends were cut back, 6 bases at V and 4 bases at J, with 7 bases in the middle. The CDR3 is 12 amino acids. This record comes from a study of T cells after yellow fever vaccination. TCRdb redid the calling of the 5' RACE reads with MiXCR, one entry per CDR3 protein. The sample includes 500,000 to 650,000 distinct CDR3 sequences, 9% to 15% of them seen just once. The clonotype originates from a man aged 30-40 years who received the YFV17D yellow fever vaccine. The chain combines TRBV12-3 or TRBV12-4 with TRBJ2-1; D remains ambiguous. The starting material was PBMCs, obtained on the day of the yellow fever booster vaccination. The CDR3 DNA sequence: TGTGCCAGCAGGCGTGAATACAATGAGCAGTTCTTC. Amino acid sequence: CASRREYNEQFF.